The 10 T cell receptor beta chains presented below share a single source sample, sequenced in a study of vaccination effects on CD4 cells after COVID-19. ViraFEST used viral peptide pools to expand antigen-specific CD4+ T cells before sequencing. With roughly 9 days of culture completed, CD4+ T cells were isolated. Testing of the vaccine recipients showed negative nucleocapsid antibodies and no prior SARS-CoV-2 infection. The data were produced by immunoSEQ multiplex PCR, yet TCRdb's version contains in-frame clones alone and is incomplete. The table includes some 77,000 clones, about 65% detected once. These receptors' antigens are unknown. Sequencing used CD4+ T cells from PBMCs cultured with HCoV-OC43 spike peptides, obtained before COVID-19 vaccination. As to subset: HCoV-OC43 spike overlapping peptide pool stimulation. Receptors originate from a human donor who received a COVID-19 vaccine.

On this clone: Other DNA sequences from this sample encode an identical CDR3 as well. This sequence joins TRBV2 and TRBJ1-5; D gene unclear. V shed 6 bases and J shed 1 base, with 4 bases lying between them. This CDR3 has 12 residues. Germline V gene data show CDR1 as SNHLY and CDR2 as FYNNEI. In DNA form, the CDR3 reads TGTGCCAGCAGGGACAGCAATCAGCCCCAGCATTTT. It translates to CASRDSNQPQHF. Together with reference TRBV2 and TRBJ1-5, the CDR3 gives the full variable domain: EPEVTQTPSHQVTQMGQEVILRCVPISNHLYFYWYRQILGQKVEFLVSFYNNEISEKSEIFDDQFSVERPDGSNFTLKIRSTKLEDSAMYFCASRDSNQPQHFGDGTRLSIL.

The chain joins TRBV5-6 to TRBJ1-6, with D uncertain. The CDR3 extends over 16 amino acids. Trimming left V 1 base short and J 0 bases short, with 8 bases between. Germline loops: CDR1 SGHDT, CDR2 YYEEEE. Here the CDR3 reads CASSLRSSSYNSPLHF. The DNA for the CDR3 is TGTGCCAGCAGCTTGAGGTCTAGCTCCTATAATTCACCCCTCCACTTT.

This clone has only one observation. This sequence joins TRBV3-1 (or the pseudogene TRBV3-2) and TRBJ2-3, with D maybe TRBD2 (5 bases). This CDR3 has 15 amino acids. V was trimmed by 5 bases and J by 0 bases, leaving 12 bases between them. Germline V gene lookup returns CDR1 LGHDT and CDR2 YNNKEL (reference sequence). CDR3 nucleotide sequence: TGTGCCAGCAGCGGCCACCGGGGAAGCACAGATACGCAGTATTTT. Translating it yields CASSGHRGSTDTQYF.

The chain joins TRBV7-3 to TRBJ2-2, with 8 bases matching TRBD2. The CDR3 length is 15 residues. Trimming removed 1 base from V and 4 bases from J; junction bases left unmatched: 2. The germline V gene encodes CDR1 SGHTA and CDR2 FQGTGA. This CDR3 reads CASSLSGGSTGELFF. CDR3 DNA sequence: TGTGCCAGCAGCTTAAGCGGGGGGAGCACCGGGGAGCTGTTTTTT. The full variable domain, rest sourced from reference TRBV7-3 and TRBJ2-2, is GAGVSQTPSNKVTEKGKYVELRCDPISGHTALYWYRQSLGQGPEFLIYFQGTGAADDSGLPNDRFFAVRPEGSVSTLKIQRTERGDSAVYLCASSLSGGSTGELFFGEGSRLTVL.

This clone showed up just a few times. The CDR3 DNA follows: TGTGCCAGCTCACCGTCAGTCACGGTTAGCAATCAGCCCCAGCATTTT. Protein sequence: CASSPSVTVSNQPQHF. The chain uses TRBV18 and TRBJ1-5; D is uncertain. Germline V gives CDR1 KGHSH, CDR2 LQKENI. This CDR3 region has 16 residues. V shed 3 bases and J shed 0 bases, with 12 bases lying between them.

The V gene is TRBV7-9, the J gene TRBJ1-2; 8 bases line up with TRBD1. CDR1 is SEHNR and CDR2 is FQNEAQ in the germline V gene (reference sequence). The junction had 6 bases not matched to a gene; V was cut back by 1 base and J by 8 bases. The CDR3 is 14 amino acids. This CDR3 reads CASSLGTGIGGYTF. CDR3 nucleotide sequence: TGTGCCAGCAGCTTAGGGACAGGGATTGGCGGCTACACCTTC.

The CDR3 loop reads CASTLSGGAGQPQHF. As DNA, the CDR3 is TGTGCCAGCACCTTATCAGGGGGCGCGGGTCAGCCCCAGCATTTT. The chain uses TRBV28 and TRBJ1-5; 8 bases agree with TRBD1. The V and J ends lost 7 bases and 6 bases, in that order; junction bases with no gene match: 11. The CDR3 runs 15 residues. Germline V gene lookup returns CDR1 MDHEN and CDR2 SYDVKM.

The rearrangement uses TRBV5-4 and TRBJ1-2, with TRBD1 matching 7 bases. V trimming: 0 bases; J trimming: 8 bases; junction bases outside the gene matches: 4. This CDR3 spans 13 amino acids. Germline V gene lookup returns CDR1 SGHNT and CDR2 YYREEE (reference sequence). In DNA, the CDR3 is TGTGCCAGCAGCTTGGCGGCAGGGGGAGGCTACACCTTC. Translation gives CASSLAAGGGYTF.

This clone was counted a few times. This sequence joins TRBV6-2 or TRBV6-3 and TRBJ2-3; a possible D gene is TRBD2 (5 bases). Germline CDR1 reads MNHEY; CDR2 reads SVGEGT. The CDR3 extends over 16 amino acids. V shed 3 bases and J shed 0 bases, with 13 bases lying between them. The CDR3 protein is CASSYKVGVSTDTQYF. The CDR3 nucleotides are TGTGCCAGCAGTTATAAGGTGGGAGTTAGCACAGATACGCAGTATTTT.

This clone came up a few times. V is TRBV7-2 and J is TRBJ1-6; D unresolved. Germline CDR1 reads SGHTA; CDR2 reads FQGNSA. The CDR3 has 16 residues. The germline V and J ends were trimmed by 0 bases and 9 bases, with 15 bases remaining between them. The CDR3 is CASSLASVGLGSPLHF. CDR3 DNA sequence: TGTGCCAGCAGCTTAGCTTCGGTGGGTTTGGGTTCACCCCTCCACTTT.